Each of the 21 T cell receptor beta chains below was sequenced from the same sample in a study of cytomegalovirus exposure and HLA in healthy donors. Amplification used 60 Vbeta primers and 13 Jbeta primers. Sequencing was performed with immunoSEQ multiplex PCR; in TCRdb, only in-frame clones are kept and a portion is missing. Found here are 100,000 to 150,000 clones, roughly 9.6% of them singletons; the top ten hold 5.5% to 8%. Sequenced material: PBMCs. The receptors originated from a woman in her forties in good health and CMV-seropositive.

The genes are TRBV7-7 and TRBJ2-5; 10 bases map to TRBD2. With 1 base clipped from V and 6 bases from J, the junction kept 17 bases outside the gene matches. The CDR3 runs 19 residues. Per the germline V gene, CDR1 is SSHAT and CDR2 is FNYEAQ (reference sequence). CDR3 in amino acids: CASSLDTLAGAGDMKTQYF. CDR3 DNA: TGTGCCAGCAGCTTAGATACCCTAGCGGGGGCCGGTGATATGAAGACCCAGTACTTC.

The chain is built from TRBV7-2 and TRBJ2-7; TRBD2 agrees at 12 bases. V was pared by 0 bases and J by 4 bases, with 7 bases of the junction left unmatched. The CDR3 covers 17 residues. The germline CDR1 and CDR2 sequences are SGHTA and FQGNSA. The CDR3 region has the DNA TGTGCCAGCAGCTTAGCGGGGGCTAGCGGGGGGGCGTACGAGCAGTACTTC. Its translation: CASSLAGASGGAYEQYF.

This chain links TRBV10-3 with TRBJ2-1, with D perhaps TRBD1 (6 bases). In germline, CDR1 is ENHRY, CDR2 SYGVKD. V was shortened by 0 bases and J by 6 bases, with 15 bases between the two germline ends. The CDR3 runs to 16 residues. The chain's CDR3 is CAISESGAPRLNEQFF. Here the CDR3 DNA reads TGTGCCATCAGTGAGTCGGGGGCGCCACGCCTCAATGAGCAGTTCTTC.

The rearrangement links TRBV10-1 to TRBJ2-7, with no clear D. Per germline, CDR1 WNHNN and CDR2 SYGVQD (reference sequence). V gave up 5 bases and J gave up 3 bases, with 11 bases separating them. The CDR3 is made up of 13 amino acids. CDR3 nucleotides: TGCGCCAGCAGTCCAGTAGCTGGCTACGAGCAGTACTTC. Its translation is CASSPVAGYEQYF.

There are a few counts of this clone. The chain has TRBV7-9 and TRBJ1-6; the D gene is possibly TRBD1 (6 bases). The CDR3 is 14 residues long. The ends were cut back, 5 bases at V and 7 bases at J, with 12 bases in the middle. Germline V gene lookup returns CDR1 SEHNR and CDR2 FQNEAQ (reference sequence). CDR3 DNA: TGTGCCAGCAGCGACAACAGGGTCAATTCACCCCTCCACTTT. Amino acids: CASSDNRVNSPLHF.

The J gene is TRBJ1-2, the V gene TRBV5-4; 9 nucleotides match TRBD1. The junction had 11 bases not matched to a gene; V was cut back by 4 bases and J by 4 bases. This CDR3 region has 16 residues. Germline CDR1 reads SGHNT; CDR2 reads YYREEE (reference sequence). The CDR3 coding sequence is TGTGCCAGCAGCCGGGACAGGGCCACCGTCGTCTATGGCTACACCTTC. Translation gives CASSRDRATVVYGYTF.

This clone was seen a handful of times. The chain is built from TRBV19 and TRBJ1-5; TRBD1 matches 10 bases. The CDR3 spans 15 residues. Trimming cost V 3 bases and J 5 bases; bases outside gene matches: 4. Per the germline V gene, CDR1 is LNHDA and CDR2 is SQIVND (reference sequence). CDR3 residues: CASSIVGTGDQPQHF. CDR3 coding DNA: TGTGCCAGTAGTATCGTAGGGACAGGGGATCAGCCCCAGCATTTT.

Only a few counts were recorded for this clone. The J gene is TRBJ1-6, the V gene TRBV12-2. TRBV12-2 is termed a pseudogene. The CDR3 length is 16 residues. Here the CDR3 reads CASRFARGLYNSPLHF. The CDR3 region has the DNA TGTGCAAGTCGCTTCGCCCGGGGTCTTTATAATTCACCCCTCCACTTT.

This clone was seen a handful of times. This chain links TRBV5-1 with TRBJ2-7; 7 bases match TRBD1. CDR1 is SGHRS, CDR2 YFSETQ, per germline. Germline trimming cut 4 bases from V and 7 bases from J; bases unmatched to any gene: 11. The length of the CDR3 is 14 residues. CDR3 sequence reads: CASSPGQVLEEQYF. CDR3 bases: TGCGCCAGCAGCCCCGGACAGGTTCTGGAGGAGCAGTACTTC.

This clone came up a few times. CDR3 nucleotide sequence: TGTGCCAGCAGCCCCCGCGGCAGGGGAATCCCCTACGAGCAGTACTTC. It encodes CASSPRGRGIPYEQYF. V gene TRBV11-1 combines with J gene TRBJ2-5; the D gene is possibly TRBD1 (6 bases). The closer fit of TRBJ2-7 to the DNA end suggests the J call may be wrong. Germline CDR1 and CDR2: SGHAT and FQDESV (reference sequence). This CDR3 comprises 16 residues.

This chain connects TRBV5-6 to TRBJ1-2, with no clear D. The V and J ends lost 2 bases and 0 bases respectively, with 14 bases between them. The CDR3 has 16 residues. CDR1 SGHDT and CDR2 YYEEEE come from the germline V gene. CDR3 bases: TGTGCCAGCAGCTTCTGGGCCAGCCACGCTAACTATGGCTACACCTTC. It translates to CASSFWASHANYGYTF.

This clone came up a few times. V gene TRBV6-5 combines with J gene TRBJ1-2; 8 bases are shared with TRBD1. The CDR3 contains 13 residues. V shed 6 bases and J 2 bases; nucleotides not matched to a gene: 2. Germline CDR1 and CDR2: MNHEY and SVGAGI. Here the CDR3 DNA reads TGTGCCAGCAGGGACAGGGCGAACTATGGCTACACCTTC. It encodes CASRDRANYGYTF.

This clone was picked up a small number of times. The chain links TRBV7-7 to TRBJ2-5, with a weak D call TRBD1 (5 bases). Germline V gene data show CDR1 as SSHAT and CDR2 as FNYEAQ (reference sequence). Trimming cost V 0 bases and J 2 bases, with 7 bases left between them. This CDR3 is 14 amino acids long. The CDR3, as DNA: TGTGCCAGCAGCTTAGCGGGGCTTCAAGAGACCCAGTACTTC. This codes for CASSLAGLQETQYF.

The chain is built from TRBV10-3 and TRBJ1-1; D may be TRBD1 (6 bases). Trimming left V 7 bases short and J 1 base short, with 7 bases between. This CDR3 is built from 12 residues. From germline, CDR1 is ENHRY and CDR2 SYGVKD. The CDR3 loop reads CAIKQGNTEAFF. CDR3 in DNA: TGTGCCATCAAACAGGGGAACACTGAAGCTTTCTTT.

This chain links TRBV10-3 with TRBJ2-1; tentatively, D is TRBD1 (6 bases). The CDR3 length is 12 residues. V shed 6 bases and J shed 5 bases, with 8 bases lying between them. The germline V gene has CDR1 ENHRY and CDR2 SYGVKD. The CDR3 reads CAISRQDNEQFF. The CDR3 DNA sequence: TGTGCCATCAGCAGACAGGACAATGAGCAGTTCTTC.

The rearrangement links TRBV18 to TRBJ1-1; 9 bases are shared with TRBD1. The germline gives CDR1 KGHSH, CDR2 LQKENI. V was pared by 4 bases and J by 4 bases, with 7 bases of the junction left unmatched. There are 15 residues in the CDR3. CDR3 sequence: CASSLQTGGGTEAFF. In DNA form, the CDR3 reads TGTGCCAGCTCACTCCAGACAGGGGGTGGCACTGAAGCTTTCTTT. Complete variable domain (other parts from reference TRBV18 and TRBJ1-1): NAGVMQNPRHLVRRRGQEARLRCSPMKGHSHVYWYRQLPEEGLKFMVYLQKENIIDESGMPKERFSAEFPKEGPSILRIQQVVRGDSAAYFCASSLQTGGGTEAFFGQGTRLTVV.

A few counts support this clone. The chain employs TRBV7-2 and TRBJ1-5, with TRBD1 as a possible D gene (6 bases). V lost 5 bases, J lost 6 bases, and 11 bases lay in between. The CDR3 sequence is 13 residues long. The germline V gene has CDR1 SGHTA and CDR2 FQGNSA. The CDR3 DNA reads TGTGCCAGCAGCCCCTCGGACAGTCAGCCCCAGCATTTT. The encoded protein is CASSPSDSQPQHF. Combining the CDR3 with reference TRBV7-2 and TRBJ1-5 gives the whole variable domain GAGVSQSPSNKVTEKGKDVELRCDPISGHTALYWYRQSLGQGLEFLIYFQGNSAPDKSGLPSDRFSAERTGGSVSTLTIQRTQQEDSAVYLCASSPSDSQPQHFGDGTRLSIL.

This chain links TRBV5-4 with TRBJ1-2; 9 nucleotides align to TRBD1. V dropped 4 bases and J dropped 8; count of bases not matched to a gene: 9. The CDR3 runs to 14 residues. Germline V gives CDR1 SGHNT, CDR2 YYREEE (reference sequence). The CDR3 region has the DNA TGTGCCAGCAGCCCGGGACAGGGCCCAGAGGGCTACACCTTC. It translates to CASSPGQGPEGYTF.

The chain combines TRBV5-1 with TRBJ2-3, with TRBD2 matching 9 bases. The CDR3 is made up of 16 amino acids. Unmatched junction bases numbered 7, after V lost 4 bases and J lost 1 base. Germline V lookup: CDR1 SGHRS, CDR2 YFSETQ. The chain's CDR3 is CASSVSAGGGTDTQYF. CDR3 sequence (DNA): TGCGCCAGCAGCGTGAGCGCGGGGGGGGGCACAGATACGCAGTATTTT. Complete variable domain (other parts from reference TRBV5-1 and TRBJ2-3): KAGVTQTPRYLIKTRGQQVTLSCSPISGHRSVSWYQQTPGQGLQFLFEYFSETQRNKGNFPGRFSGRQFSNSRSEMNVSTLELGDSALYLCASSVSAGGGTDTQYFGPGTRLTVL.

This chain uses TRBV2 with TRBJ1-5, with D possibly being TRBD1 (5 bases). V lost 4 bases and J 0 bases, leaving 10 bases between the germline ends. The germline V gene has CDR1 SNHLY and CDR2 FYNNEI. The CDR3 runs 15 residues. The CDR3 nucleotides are TGTGCCAGCAGTGGACAGCTATATAGCAATCAGCCCCAGCATTTT. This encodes CASSGQLYSNQPQHF.

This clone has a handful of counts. The DNA of the CDR3 is TGTGCCAGCAGCTCACCCGGGACACGGGGTTTTTTGGCTGAAGCTTTCTTT. Amino acids: CASSSPGTRGFLAEAFF. The chain employs TRBV7-6 and TRBJ1-1; tentative D call: TRBD1 (6 bases). Per the germline V gene, CDR1 is SGHVS and CDR2 is FNYEAQ. Trimming took 4 bases from V and 6 from J, leaving 24 bases between them. The CDR3 runs to 17 residues.